These 2 T cell receptor beta chains came from one sample sequenced in a study of T cells in Graves' hyperthyroidism and ophthalmopathy. There were TCR beta CDR3 regions amplified from RNA transcripts. A set of HTBI primers served as the primers for a first-round RT-PCR of the TCR CDR3. MiXCR was run by TCRdb on the multiplex PCR reads, yielding one entry per CDR3 protein. The data contain 300,000 to 450,000 distinct CDR3 sequences, more than 20% of them singletons. Sequencing was carried out using blood. Receptors were obtained from a man aged 45-65 years with Graves' hyperthyroidism.

This chain uses TRBV2 with TRBJ2-3, with 12 nucleotides matching TRBD1. After removal of 7 bases from V and 5 bases from J, the junction contained 4 bases not matched to a gene. The germline gives CDR1 SNHLY, CDR2 FYNNEI. CDR3 size: 14 residues. The CDR3 DNA follows: TGTGCCAGCACCCGGGACAGGGGGCAAGATACGCAGTATTTT. Encoded protein: CASTRDRGQDTQYF.

A single count supports this clonotype. The gene calls are TRBV7-3 and TRBJ2-3, with 9 positions matching TRBD2. Germline-derived CDR1 and CDR2 are SGHTA and FQGTGA. V shed 3 bases, J shed 4 bases, and the junction held 5 bases outside the gene matches. The CDR3 length is 15 residues. The CDR3 reads CASSFNGLASDTQYF. CDR3 nucleotides: TGTGCCAGCAGCTTCAACGGACTAGCGTCAGATACGCAGTATTTT.